The clone carrying this TCR beta chain is medium-sized within its sample. Data came from immunoSEQ multiplex PCR; TCRdb stores just in-frame clones and leaves some out. The data hold approximately 36,000 clones, with about 74% observed a single time. This sample is drawn from a study of blood T cell repertoires in COVID-19. The CDR3 is 18 residues long. The germline V gene encodes CDR1 SGDLS and CDR2 YYNGEE. V trimming: 0 bases; J trimming: 4 bases; junction bases outside the gene matches: 11. Followed longitudinally, the Seattle patients had been enrolled during active infection. The TCR comes from a man aged 65 to 85 with COVID-19, enrolled during active disease. Sequences were obtained from peripheral blood. The chain joins TRBV9 to TRBJ2-1, with TRBD2 identical over 9 bases. DNA of the CDR3: TGTGCCAGCAGCGTAGCTCTGGCGGGGGGGACGCGTTACAATGAGCAGTTCTTC. Its protein product is CASSVALAGGTRYNEQFF.